These T cell receptor beta chains were read from a single sample in a study of blood T cell repertoires in COVID-19. Measured with immunoSEQ multiplex PCR; TCRdb has only the in-frame clones, and not every one. The repertoire holds hundreds of thousands of clones, with approximately 90% as singletons. The material sequenced was peripheral blood. These receptors came from a man aged 55-75 years who had recovered from COVID-19. The CDR3 runs from the conserved cysteine through the conserved F or W. The D gene is left open where the match is weak. Only some rows state a clone size, as once, few, many or a class for expanded clones.

V,J,D,size,length,CDR3,DNA
TRBV7-3,TRBJ2-1,TRBD2,.,15,CASSLAGGPWNEQFF,TGTGCCAGCAGCTTAGCGGGAGGGCCGTGGAATGAGCAGTTCTTC
TRBV5-8,TRBJ1-4,.,.,15,CASSLAFGGIEKLFF,TGTGCCAGCAGCTTGGCCTTCGGGGGTATTGAAAAACTGTTTTTT
TRBV9,TRBJ2-5,TRBD2,.,15,CASSATSGGAETQYF,TGTGCCAGCAGCGCGACTAGCGGGGGGGCCGAGACCCAGTACTTC
TRBV20-1,TRBJ2-5,.,.,11,CCSGSQETQYF,TGCTGTAGCGGTTCCCAAGAGACCCAGTACTTC
TRBV11-2,TRBJ2-7,.,.,14,CASSLDGTNYEQYF,TGTGCCAGCAGCTTAGACGGGACAAACTACGAGCAGTACTTC
TRBV12-3/TRBV12-4,TRBJ1-6,.,.,13,CASSRAGVSPLHF,TGTGCCAGCAGTCGGGCAGGGGTGTCACCCCTCCACTTT
TRBV9,TRBJ2-5,TRBD1,.,15,CASSPEGQGTETQYF,TGTGCCAGCAGCCCTGAAGGACAGGGTACGGAGACCCAGTACTTC
TRBV3-1/TRBV3-2,TRBJ1-2,TRBD1,.,16,CASSQGFGQGVEGYTF,TGTGCCAGCAGCCAAGGCTTCGGACAGGGGGTAGAAGGCTACACCTTC
TRBV24-1,TRBJ2-2,.,.,16,CATSDFGGPNTGELFF,TGTGCCACCAGTGATTTTGGGGGCCCGAACACCGGGGAGCTGTTTTTT
TRBV5-1,TRBJ2-6,.,.,16,CASSLGQFSGANVLTF,TGCGCCAGCAGCTTGGGACAATTCTCTGGGGCCAACGTCCTGACTTTC
TRBV6-5,TRBJ1-2,.,.,15,CASSLDRKANYGYTF,TGTGCCAGCAGTTTAGACAGGAAAGCTAACTATGGCTACACCTTC
TRBV9,TRBJ1-1,.,.,15,CASSGGTLGNTEAFF,TGTGCCAGCAGCGGCGGGACCCTAGGGAACACTGAAGCTTTCTTT
TRBV9,TRBJ2-7,TRBD1,.,14,CASSPRTGFHEQYF,TGTGCCAGCAGCCCCCGGACAGGGTTCCACGAGCAGTACTTC
TRBV5-4,TRBJ1-1,TRBD1,.,17,CASSIPRGGAGNTEAFF,TGTGCCAGCAGCATTCCCAGAGGGGGCGCGGGTAACACTGAAGCTTTCTTT
TRBV6-6,TRBJ1-1,.,.,14,CASSYGRVGTEAFF,TGTGCCAGCAGTTACGGCAGGGTCGGTACTGAAGCTTTCTTT
TRBV16,TRBJ2-2,.,.,14,CASSQARSTGELFF,TGTGCCAGCAGCCAGGCCCGGAGCACCGGGGAGCTGTTTTTT
TRBV15,TRBJ2-5,.,.,15,CATSSNQGKKETQYF,TGTGCCACCAGCAGTAACCAGGGGAAGAAGGAGACCCAGTACTTC
TRBV19,TRBJ2-1,TRBD1,.,13,CASQGQGMDEQFF,TGTGCCAGTCAGGGACAGGGGATGGATGAGCAGTTCTTC
TRBV9,TRBJ2-1,.,.,13,CASSASLGYEQFF,TGTGCCAGCAGCGCATCTCTGGGCTATGAGCAGTTCTTC
TRBV5-8,TRBJ1-2,.,.,13,CASSPLTGYGYTF,TGTGCCAGCAGCCCACTGACAGGTTACGGCTACACCTTC
TRBV9,TRBJ1-6,TRBD1,.,17,CASSVGSGGGASFPLHF,TGTGCCAGCAGCGTAGGCAGTGGAGGGGGCGCGTCCTTCCCCCTCCACTTT
TRBV28,TRBJ2-7,.,.,13,CASSYRVTYEQYF,TGTGCCAGCAGTTATCGGGTAACCTACGAGCAGTACTTC
TRBV29-1,TRBJ1-2,TRBD1,few,11,CSERGPYGYTF,TGCAGCGAGAGGGGGCCCTATGGCTACACCTTC
TRBV7-2,TRBJ1-1,.,.,13,CASSLGGDTEAFF,TGTGCCAGCAGCTTAGGTGGAGACACTGAAGCTTTCTTT
TRBV19,TRBJ2-7,.,.,17,CASSIRSRTLLGDEQYF,TGTGCCAGTAGTATCAGGAGCAGGACTCTCCTCGGAGACGAGCAGTACTTC
TRBV3-1/TRBV3-2,TRBJ2-7,.,once,13,CASSQGGTYEQYF,TGTGCCAGCAGCCAAGGCGGGACCTACGAGCAGTACTTC
TRBV7-2,TRBJ2-7,.,.,17,CASSLDSPLGGSYEQYF,TGTGCCAGCAGCTTAGATTCCCCCTTGGGGGGCTCCTACGAGCAGTACTTC
TRBV4-3,TRBJ2-5,TRBD2,.,17,CASSQVLTGREGETQYF,TGCGCCAGCAGCCAGGTCCTAACGGGCAGGGAGGGAGAGACCCAGTACTTC
TRBV19,TRBJ1-2,.,.,13,CASSSDRIYGYTF,TGTGCCAGTAGTTCCGACAGGATCTATGGCTACACCTTC
TRBV2,TRBJ2-7,TRBD2,.,16,CASSGSQRGGLYEQYF,TGTGCCAGCAGTGGGAGCCAGCGGGGGGGCCTTTACGAGCAGTACTTC
TRBV19,TRBJ1-5,TRBD1,.,14,CASSIWDRNQPQHF,TGTGCCAGTAGTATATGGGACAGGAATCAGCCCCAGCATTTT
TRBV18,TRBJ1-5,.,.,14,CASSPSASNQPQHF,TGTGCCAGCTCACCCAGCGCTTCCAATCAGCCCCAGCATTTT
TRBV28,TRBJ1-1,.,.,13,CASTGFGDTEAFF,TGTGCCAGCACGGGTTTCGGGGACACTGAAGCTTTCTTT
TRBV11-2,TRBJ2-5,TRBD2,.,15,CASSQMSGARFTQYF,TGTGCCAGCAGCCAAATGAGCGGGGCCCGATTCACCCAGTACTTC
TRBV11-3,TRBJ1-1,.,once,15,CASSLAGQQNTEAFF,TGTGCCAGCAGCTTGGCCGGACAGCAGAACACTGAAGCTTTCTTT
TRBV7-3,TRBJ2-7,TRBD1,.,13,CASSPGQAFEQYF,TGTGCCAGCAGCCCCGGACAGGCCTTTGAGCAGTACTTC
TRBV12-3/TRBV12-4,TRBJ2-5,.,.,13,CASRRTGIETQYF,TGTGCCAGCAGGAGAACGGGGATTGAGACCCAGTACTTC
TRBV7-2,TRBJ2-3,.,.,13,CASSFSSRDTQYF,TGTGCCAGCAGCTTCAGTAGCAGAGATACGCAGTATTTT
TRBV7-5,TRBJ1-1,.,once,15,CVRSLAQQGITEAFF,TGTGTCAGAAGCTTAGCCCAGCAGGGGATCACTGAAGCTTTCTTT
TRBV7-2,TRBJ2-3,.,.,13,CASSFTQLDTQYF,TGTGCCAGCAGCTTCACCCAGTTAGATACGCAGTATTTT
TRBV7-2,TRBJ2-7,.,.,13,CASTLAHSYEQYF,TGTGCCAGCACCCTAGCTCATTCCTACGAGCAGTACTTC
TRBV5-1,TRBJ1-2,TRBD1,.,17,CASSLGETGGAPDGYTF,TGCGCCAGCAGCTTGGGCGAGACAGGGGGCGCTCCGGATGGCTACACCTTC
TRBV5-4,TRBJ2-3,TRBD2,once,16,CASSHGLAGLTDTQYF,TGTGCCAGCAGCCATGGACTAGCGGGTTTGACAGATACGCAGTATTTT
TRBV7-9,TRBJ2-5,TRBD1,.,16,CASRRTGGGLRETQYF,TGTGCCAGCAGGCGGACAGGGGGCGGGCTACGGGAGACCCAGTACTTC
TRBV29-1,TRBJ2-7,TRBD1,.,17,CSVEAGQGHRRGTEQYF,TGCAGCGTTGAGGCGGGACAGGGCCACCGTCGGGGGACCGAGCAGTACTTC
TRBV19,TRBJ2-3,TRBD1,.,14,CASRPTGVSDTQYF,TGTGCCAGTAGGCCAACAGGGGTTTCAGATACGCAGTATTTT
TRBV6-2/TRBV6-3,TRBJ1-5,.,.,13,CASSYPSNQPQHF,TGTGCCAGCAGTTACCCCAGTAATCAGCCCCAGCATTTT
TRBV9,TRBJ2-5,.,.,14,CASSVAVGKETQYF,TGTGCCAGCAGCGTAGCTGTCGGTAAAGAGACCCAGTACTTC
TRBV5-4,TRBJ2-1,.,.,13,CALGWESVREQFF,TGTGCCCTCGGGTGGGAGAGCGTCCGGGAGCAGTTCTTC
TRBV18,TRBJ2-7,.,once,14,CASSLDSGGYEQYF,TGTGCCAGCTCACTGGACAGTGGGGGCTACGAGCAGTACTTC
TRBV28,TRBJ2-1,TRBD1,.,16,CASSLFWDRSGNEQFF,TGTGCCAGCAGTTTATTCTGGGACAGGTCAGGCAATGAGCAGTTCTTC
TRBV6-5,TRBJ1-1,TRBD1,.,14,CASTLDRVLSEAFF,TGTGCCAGCACCTTAGACAGGGTTCTTTCTGAAGCTTTCTTT
TRBV6-4,TRBJ2-7,TRBD2,once,13,CASSETSVNEQYF,TGTGCCAGCAGTGAGACTAGCGTTAACGAGCAGTACTTC
TRBV12-3/TRBV12-4,TRBJ2-4,.,.,13,CASSLLQGNIQYF,TGTGCCAGCAGTTTACTACAGGGAAACATTCAGTACTTC
TRBV11-2,TRBJ2-1,TRBD1,.,15,CASSFRTGAYNEQFF,TGTGCCAGCAGCTTTAGGACAGGGGCATACAATGAGCAGTTCTTC
TRBV7-2,TRBJ1-5,.,.,15,CASSLDRTKNQPQHF,TGTGCCAGCAGCTTAGATAGGACAAAGAATCAGCCCCAGCATTTT
TRBV11-2,TRBJ2-1,.,.,18,CASSFSMLTRSGQDEQFF,TGTGCCAGCAGCTTTAGTATGTTAACCCGTAGCGGACAGGATGAGCAGTTCTTC
TRBV30,TRBJ2-3,TRBD2,.,16,CAWSGGEGYGTDTQYF,TGTGCCTGGTCGGGGGGGGAGGGATACGGCACAGATACGCAGTATTTT
TRBV4-2,TRBJ2-7,.,.,17,CASSHVSTGTIPYEQYF,TGTGCCAGCAGCCATGTATCTACAGGGACTATCCCCTACGAGCAGTACTTC